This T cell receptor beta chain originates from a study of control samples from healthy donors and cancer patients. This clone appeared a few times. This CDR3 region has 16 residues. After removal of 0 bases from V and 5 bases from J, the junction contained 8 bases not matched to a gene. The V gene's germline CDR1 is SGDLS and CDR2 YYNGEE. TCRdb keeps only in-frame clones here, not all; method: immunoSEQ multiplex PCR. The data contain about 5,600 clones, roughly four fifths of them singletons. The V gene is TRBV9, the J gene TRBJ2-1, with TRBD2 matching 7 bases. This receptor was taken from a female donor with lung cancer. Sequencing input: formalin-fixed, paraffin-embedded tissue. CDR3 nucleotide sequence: TGTGCCAGCAGCGTAGCTGGGGTGGGAGGGGACAATGAGCAGTTCTTC. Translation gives CASSVAGVGGDNEQFF. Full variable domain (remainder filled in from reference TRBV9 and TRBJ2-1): DSGVTQTPKHLITATGQRVTLRCSPRSGDLSVYWYQQSLDQGLQFLIQYYNGEERAKGNILERFSAQQFPDLHSELNLSSLELGDSALYFCASSVAGVGGDNEQFFGPGTRLTVL.